Included here is one TCR beta chain sequence, with context. Its antigen remains unknown. This CDR3 comprises 14 residues. V dropped 0 bases and J dropped 6 bases, with 13 bases sitting between them. Germline V gene lookup returns CDR1 SGDLS and CDR2 YYNGEE. This specimen belongs to a study of T cell clones after liver transplantation. Whole-study results and caveats: Post-transplant, graft-donor-reactive CD4 TCRbeta sequences in blood dropped significantly in 5 of 8 subjects.

Some clones are missing from TCRdb's copy, which holds only in-frame ones; the method was immunoSEQ multiplex PCR. The data contain approximately 68,000 clones, about 80% of them seen just once; the ten biggest clones take up about 0.6%. The sequences come from CD4+ T cells from blood, collected before liver transplant. V and J are TRBV9 and TRBJ2-7; D might be TRBD1 (5 bases). This receptor was taken from a human donor who received a liver transplant. The CDR3 DNA follows: TGTGCCAGCAGCGTAGACGGCTGGGGCGTCGAGCAGTACTTC. Protein: CASSVDGWGVEQYF.